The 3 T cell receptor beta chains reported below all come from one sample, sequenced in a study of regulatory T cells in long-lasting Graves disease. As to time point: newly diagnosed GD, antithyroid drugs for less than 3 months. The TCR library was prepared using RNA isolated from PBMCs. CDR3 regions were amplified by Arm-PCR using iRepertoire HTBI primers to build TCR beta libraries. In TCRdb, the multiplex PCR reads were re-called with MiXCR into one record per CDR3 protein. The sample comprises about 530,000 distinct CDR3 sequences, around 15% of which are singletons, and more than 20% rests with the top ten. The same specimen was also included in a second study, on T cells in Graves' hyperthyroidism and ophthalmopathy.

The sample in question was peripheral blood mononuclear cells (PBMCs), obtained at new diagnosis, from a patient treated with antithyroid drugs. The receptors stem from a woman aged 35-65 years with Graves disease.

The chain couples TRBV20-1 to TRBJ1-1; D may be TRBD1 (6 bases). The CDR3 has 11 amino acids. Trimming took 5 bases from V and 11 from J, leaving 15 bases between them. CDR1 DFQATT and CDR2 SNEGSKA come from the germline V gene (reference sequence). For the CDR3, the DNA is TGCAGTGCTCCTCGACAAGACAGGGCTTTCTTT. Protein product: CSAPRQDRAFF.

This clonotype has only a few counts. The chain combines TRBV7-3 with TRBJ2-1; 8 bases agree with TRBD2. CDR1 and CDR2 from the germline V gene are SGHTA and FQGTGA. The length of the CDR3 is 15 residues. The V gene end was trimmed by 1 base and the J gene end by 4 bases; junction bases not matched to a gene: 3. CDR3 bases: TGTGCCAGCAGCTTAATGGCGGGGGGATACAATGAGCAGTTCTTC. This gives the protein CASSLMAGGYNEQFF.

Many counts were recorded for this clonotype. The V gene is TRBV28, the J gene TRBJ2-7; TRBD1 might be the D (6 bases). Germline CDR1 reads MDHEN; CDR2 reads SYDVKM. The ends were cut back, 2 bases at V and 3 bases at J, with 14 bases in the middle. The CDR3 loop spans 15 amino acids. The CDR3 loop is CASSLAGAPLYEQYF. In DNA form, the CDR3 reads TGTGCCAGCAGTTTAGCAGGGGCCCCTCTCTACGAGCAGTACTTC.